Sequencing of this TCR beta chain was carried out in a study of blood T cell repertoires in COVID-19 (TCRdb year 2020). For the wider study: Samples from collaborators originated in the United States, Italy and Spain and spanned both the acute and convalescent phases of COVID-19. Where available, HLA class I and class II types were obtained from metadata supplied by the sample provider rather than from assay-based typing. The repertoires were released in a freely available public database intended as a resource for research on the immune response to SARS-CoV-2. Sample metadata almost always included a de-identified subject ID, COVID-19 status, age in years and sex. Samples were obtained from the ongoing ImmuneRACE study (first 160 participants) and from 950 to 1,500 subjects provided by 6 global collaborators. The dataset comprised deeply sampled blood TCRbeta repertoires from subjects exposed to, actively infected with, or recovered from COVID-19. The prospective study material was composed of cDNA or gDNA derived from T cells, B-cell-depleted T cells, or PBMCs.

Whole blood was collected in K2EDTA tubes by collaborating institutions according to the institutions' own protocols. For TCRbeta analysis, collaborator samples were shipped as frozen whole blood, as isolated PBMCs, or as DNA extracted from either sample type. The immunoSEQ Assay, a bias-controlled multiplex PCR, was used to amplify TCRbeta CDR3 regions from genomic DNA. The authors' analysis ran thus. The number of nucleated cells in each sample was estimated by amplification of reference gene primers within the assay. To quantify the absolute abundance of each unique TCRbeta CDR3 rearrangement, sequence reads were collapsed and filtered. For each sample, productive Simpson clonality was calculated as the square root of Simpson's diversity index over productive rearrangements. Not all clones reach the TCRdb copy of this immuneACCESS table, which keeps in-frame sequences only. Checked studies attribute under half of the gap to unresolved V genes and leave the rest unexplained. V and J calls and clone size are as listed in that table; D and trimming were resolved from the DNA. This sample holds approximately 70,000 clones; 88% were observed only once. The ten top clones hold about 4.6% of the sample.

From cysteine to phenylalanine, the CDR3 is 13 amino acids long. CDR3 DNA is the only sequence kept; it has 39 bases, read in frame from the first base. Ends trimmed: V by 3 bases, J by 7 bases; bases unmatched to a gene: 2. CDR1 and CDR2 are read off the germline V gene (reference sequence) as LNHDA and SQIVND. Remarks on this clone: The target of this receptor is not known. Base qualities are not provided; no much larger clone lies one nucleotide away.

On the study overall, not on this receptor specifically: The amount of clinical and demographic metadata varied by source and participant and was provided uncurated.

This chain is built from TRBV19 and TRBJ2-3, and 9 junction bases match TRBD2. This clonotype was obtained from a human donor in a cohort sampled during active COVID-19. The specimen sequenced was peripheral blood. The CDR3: CASSMREGNTQYF. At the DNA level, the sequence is TGTGCCAGTAGTATGCGGGAGGGGAATACGCAGTATTTT.